The 10 T cell receptor beta chains given below trace back to one sample, sequenced in a study of a mutant IDH1 vaccine in newly diagnosed glioma listed by TCRdb under 2021. The time point label here, explained by the study, means: baseline, week 1 (first vaccination visit). According to the study, the label for this sample's treatment or condition signals: pre-vaccination baseline after standard-of-care therapy. Library method: the immunoSEQ multiplex PCR assay. The table comes from immuneACCESS by way of TCRdb, which keeps in-frame sequences with V and J called. Part of the clones is missing from these tables; in studies checked, under half for an unresolved V gene and the rest for unknown reasons. The sample table records around 17,000 clones; about 95% of these occur just once. 3.6% of the sample is held by the ten biggest clonotypes. This specimen consisted of peripheral blood mononuclear cells (PBMCs), obtained from a glioma patient treated with radiotherapy, temozolomide or both. These receptors were taken from a woman aged 18-35 years with glioma. Some clones in this sample may be carry-over from other donors' samples.

The V call is TRBV7-9, the J call TRBJ1-1, with TRBD1 matching over 9 bases. The trim removed 6 bases at V and 6 bases at J, leaving 8 bases unmatched. The germline CDR1 and CDR2 sequences are SEHNR and FQNEAQ (reference sequence). The CDR3 contains 14 residues. The CDR3 nucleotides are TGTGCCAGCAGTCGGGGACAGGGATCCCCTGAAGCTTTCTTT. This encodes CASSRGQGSPEAFF.

The V and J genes are TRBV29-1 and TRBJ1-1; a possible D gene is TRBD1 (6 bases). The length of the CDR3 is 13 residues. Trimming shortened V by 7 bases and J by 1 base, and 13 bases separated the two germline ends. The germline V gene encodes CDR1 SQVTM and CDR2 ANQGSEA. CDR3 in amino acids: CSAAGGENTEAFF. Written as DNA, the CDR3 is TGCAGCGCTGCGGGGGGCGAGAACACTGAAGCTTTCTTT.

The rearrangement links TRBV28 to TRBJ1-3, with 7 bases matching TRBD1. Germline CDR1 is MDHEN and CDR2 is SYDVKM. CDR3 size: 15 residues. J lost 2 bases, V lost 6 bases, and 7 bases had no gene match. CDR3 nucleotide sequence: TGTGCCAGCAGCCTCGACAGGGCCGCTGGAAACACCATATATTTT. It codes for CASSLDRAAGNTIYF.

This rearrangement joins TRBV5-6 to TRBJ1-1, with D possibly matching TRBD1 (5 bases). Germline lookup yields CDR1 SGHDT and CDR2 YYEEEE. Trimming removed 1 base at V and 1 base at J, with 14 bases between. The CDR3 is 16 residues long. CDR3 protein: CASSLFDGGTNTEAFF. Written as DNA, the CDR3 is TGTGCCAGCAGCTTGTTTGACGGGGGTACGAACACTGAAGCTTTCTTT.

The V gene is TRBV5-1, the J gene TRBJ1-1, with D unclear. Germline-derived CDR1 and CDR2 are SGHRS and YFSETQ. CDR3 length: 15 amino acids. V lost 2 bases to trimming and J lost 1 base, with 12 bases between them. The CDR3 DNA reads TGCGCCAGCAGCTTAGACAATGCGGGGAACACTGAAGCTTTCTTT. It yields the protein CASSLDNAGNTEAFF.

The chain employs TRBV5-1 and TRBJ2-3; 8 bases map to TRBD2. Germline V gene data show CDR1 as SGHRS and CDR2 as YFSETQ. There are 20 residues in the CDR3. V trimming: 4 bases; J trimming: 3 bases; junction bases outside the gene matches: 22. The CDR3 DNA is TGCGCCAGCAGCCCCCGCCCCTCAGGTTACGGGGGGGCTCAAACAGATACGCAGTATTTT. Translating it yields CASSPRPSGYGGAQTDTQYF.

V and J are TRBV29-1 and TRBJ2-1; a weak D match, TRBD1 (5 bases). V was shortened by 2 bases and J by 0 bases, with 8 bases between the two germline ends. Germline CDR1 reads SQVTM; CDR2 reads ANQGSEA. The CDR3 has 14 amino acids. The CDR3 coding sequence is TGCAGCGTTGAATGGCAGGGCTCCTACAATGAGCAGTTCTTC. Protein: CSVEWQGSYNEQFF.

The rearrangement links TRBV15 to TRBJ2-5, with TRBD1 matching 10 bases. The CDR3 extends over 15 amino acids. Germline values: CDR1 LNHNV, CDR2 YYDKDF (reference sequence). Germline trimming cut 5 bases from V and 5 bases from J; bases unmatched to any gene: 8. DNA for the CDR3: TGTGCCACCAGCGCTACCGGGACAGGGGACGAGACCCAGTACTTC. Translated, it gives CATSATGTGDETQYF.

The V and J genes are TRBV7-9 and TRBJ1-4, with TRBD1 matching 9 bases. CDR1 and CDR2 (germline): SEHNR, FQNEAQ (reference sequence). The trim removed 1 base at V and 6 bases at J, leaving 0 bases unmatched. CDR3 length equals 14 residues. The CDR3 nucleotides read TGTGCCAGCAGCTTAGGGACAGGGGATGAAAAACTGTTTTTT. Translated: CASSLGTGDEKLFF.

This chain uses TRBV15 with TRBJ1-1; TRBD1 aligns across 11 bases. CDR1 LNHNV and CDR2 YYDKDF come from the germline V gene (reference sequence). The V gene end was trimmed by 4 bases and the J gene end by 7 bases; junction bases not matched to a gene: 8. The CDR3 consists of 15 residues. This chain's CDR3 is CATSTRTGGGDEAFF. CDR3 nucleotide sequence: TGTGCCACCAGCACTAGGACAGGGGGCGGTGATGAAGCTTTCTTT.